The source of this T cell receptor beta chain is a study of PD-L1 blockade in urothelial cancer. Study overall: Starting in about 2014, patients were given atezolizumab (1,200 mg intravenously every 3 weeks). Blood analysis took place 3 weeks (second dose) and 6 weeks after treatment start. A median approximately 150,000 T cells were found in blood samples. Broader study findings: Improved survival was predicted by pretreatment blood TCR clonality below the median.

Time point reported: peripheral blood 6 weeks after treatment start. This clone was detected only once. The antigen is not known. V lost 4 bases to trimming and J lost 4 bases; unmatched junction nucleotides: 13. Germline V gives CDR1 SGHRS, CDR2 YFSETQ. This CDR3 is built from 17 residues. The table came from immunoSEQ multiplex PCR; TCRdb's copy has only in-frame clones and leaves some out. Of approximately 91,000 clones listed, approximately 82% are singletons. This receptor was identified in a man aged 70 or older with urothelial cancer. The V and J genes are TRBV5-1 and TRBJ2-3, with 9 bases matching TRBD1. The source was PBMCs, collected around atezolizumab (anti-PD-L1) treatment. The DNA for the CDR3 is TGCGCCAGCAGCATCACCGGGACAGGGCCAATCCCAGATACGCAGTATTTT. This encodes CASSITGTGPIPDTQYF.